These 7 T cell receptor beta chains originate from one sample sequenced in a study of blood T cell repertoires in COVID-19. The assay was immunoSEQ multiplex PCR, and TCRdb's table has in-frame clones only and misses some. This table has some 530,000 clones, about 85% appearing once. Sequenced input: PBMCs or T cells enriched from blood (not recorded which). The source of these receptors is a woman in her fifties or sixties who had recovered from COVID-19.

The sample holds a few counts of this clone. J is TRBJ2-1 and V is TRBV4-1; possible D gene TRBD2, 5 bases. The V and J ends lost 0 bases and 1 base respectively, with 7 bases between them. Germline CDR1 reads MGHRA; CDR2 reads YSYEKL. The CDR3 spans 15 residues. The CDR3, as DNA: TGCGCCAGCAGCCAAGATACGGGGTCCTACAATGAGCAGTTCTTC. Translating gives CASSQDTGSYNEQFF.

The V and J genes are TRBV2 and TRBJ1-5; TRBD1 is a possible D gene (6 bases). Germline CDR1 is SNHLY and CDR2 is FYNNEI. The CDR3 consists of 17 residues. V lost 7 bases and J lost 3, with 22 bases in between. The CDR3 DNA follows: TGTGCCAGCAAGCCTAAGAGGGGGACGGACTTCAATCAGCCCCAGCATTTT. This codes for CASKPKRGTDFNQPQHF.

The chain is built from TRBV2 and TRBJ2-3, with D uncertain. The CDR3 contains 13 residues. Trimming cost V 5 bases and J 3 bases, with 9 bases left between them. CDR1 is SNHLY and CDR2 is FYNNEI in the germline V gene. The CDR3 DNA reads TGTGCCAGCAGTCTATCCGGGACAGATACGCAGTATTTT. Encoded protein: CASSLSGTDTQYF.

This rearrangement joins TRBV5-4 to TRBJ1-2; tentatively, D is TRBD1 (6 bases). The CDR3 is 13 residues long. Trimming left V 1 base short and J 6 bases short, with 10 bases between. Germline V gives CDR1 SGHNT, CDR2 YYREEE (reference sequence). CDR3 amino acids: CASSLSNRDGYTF. The CDR3 DNA reads as TGTGCCAGCAGCTTGTCTAACAGGGATGGCTACACCTTC.

This chain connects TRBV7-8 to TRBJ1-3; D is possibly TRBD1 (5 bases). Between the trimmed V and J ends, which lost 8 bases and 4 bases, there was a span of 12 bases. Looked up from germline, CDR1 is SGHVS and CDR2 is FQNEAQ. CDR3 length equals 13 residues. This CDR3 is CASSRGSGNTIYF. The CDR3 bases are TGTGCCAGCTCTCGGGGGTCCGGAAACACCATATATTTT.

V gene TRBV19 combines with J gene TRBJ1-5, with D uncertain. Germline loops: CDR1 LNHDA, CDR2 SQIVND (reference sequence). The CDR3 consists of 16 residues. Trimming took 1 base from V and 5 from J, leaving 15 bases between them. CDR3: CASSIGGGEVHQPQHF. The CDR3 coding sequence is TGTGCCAGTAGTATAGGGGGTGGGGAGGTTCATCAGCCCCAGCATTTT.

This clone has a single count. The chain recombines TRBV5-1 with TRBJ1-6, with D maybe TRBD1 (5 bases). This CDR3 spans 13 amino acids. Per germline, CDR1 SGHRS and CDR2 YFSETQ. The germline V and J ends were trimmed by 3 bases and 9 bases, with 10 bases remaining between them. The CDR3 reads CASSSGLGSPLHF. The DNA of the CDR3 is TGCGCCAGCAGCTCAGGGTTAGGTTCACCCCTCCACTTT. Variable domain in full (rest from reference TRBV5-1 and TRBJ1-6): KAGVTQTPRYLIKTRGQQVTLSCSPISGHRSVSWYQQTPGQGLQFLFEYFSETQRNKGNFPGRFSGRQFSNSRSEMNVSTLELGDSALYLCASSSGLGSPLHFGNGTRLTVT.